Shown below are 5 T cell receptor beta chains from a single sample sequenced in a study of cytomegalovirus exposure and HLA in healthy donors. Primers included in the PCR were 60 Vbeta and 13 Jbeta primers. The protocol was immunoSEQ multiplex PCR, while the TCRdb copy is restricted to in-frame clones and leaves out a portion. The profile covers 90,000 to 150,000 clones, with more than 75% appearing a single time and less than 15% taken by the ten largest. Sequencing input: PBMCs. The receptors stem from a woman between 40 and 50 years old in good health and CMV-seropositive.

Worth noting for this clone: Other DNA sequences in the sample encode the same CDR3. V is TRBV6-5 and J is TRBJ1-2, with D hard to call. The V end was cut by 5 bases, the J end by 4 bases, with 14 bases between. The length of the CDR3 is 14 residues. Germline V gives CDR1 MNHEY, CDR2 SVGAGI. CDR3 residues: CASSPREGAYGYTF. As DNA, the CDR3 is TGTGCCAGCAGTCCCCGCGAGGGAGCCTATGGCTACACCTTC.

The gene calls are TRBV14 and TRBJ1-2, with D possibly TRBD1 on 6 matching bases. The CDR3 runs 13 residues. CDR1 is SGHDN and CDR2 is FVKESK in the germline V gene. Between the trimmed V and J ends, which lost 5 bases and 6 bases, there was a span of 13 bases. The CDR3 protein is CASSKQGEHGYTF. CDR3 bases: TGTGCCAGCAGCAAACAGGGTGAACATGGCTACACCTTC. Drawing the rest from reference TRBV14 and TRBJ1-2, the complete variable domain is EAGVTQFPSHSVIEKGQTVTLRCDPISGHDNLYWYRRVMGKEIKFLLHFVKESKQDESGMPNNRFLAERTGGTYSTLKVQPAELEDSGVYFCASSKQGEHGYTFGSGTRLTVV.

The chain has TRBV6-6 and TRBJ2-3; 8 bases fit TRBD2. The germline V gene has CDR1 MNHNY and CDR2 SVGAGI (reference sequence). Trimming cost V 8 bases and J 2 bases; bases outside gene matches: 3. This CDR3 spans 13 amino acids. CDR3 amino acids: CASRSGATDTQYF. The CDR3 DNA reads as TGTGCCAGCCGTAGCGGGGCCACAGATACGCAGTATTTT.

CDR3 DNA: TGTGCCAGTAGCCCGACAGGCGCTTATAATTCACCCCTCCACTTT. Amino acid sequence: CASSPTGAYNSPLHF. This chain uses TRBV19 with TRBJ1-6; tentative D call: TRBD1 (6 bases). The CDR3 loop spans 15 amino acids. Trimming stripped 6 bases from V and 4 bases from J, with 13 bases between. Germline CDR1 is LNHDA and CDR2 is SQIVND (reference sequence).

The chain combines TRBV20-1 with TRBJ2-7; 8 bases are shared with TRBD1. CDR1 DFQATT and CDR2 SNEGSKA come from the germline V gene (reference sequence). V gave up 4 bases and J gave up 5 bases; unmatched junction bases: 1. The CDR3 runs 11 residues. The CDR3 nucleotides are TGCAGTGCTACACAGGGGGACGAGCAGTACTTC. Amino acids: CSATQGDEQYF.